The source of this T cell receptor (beta chain) is a study of blood T cell repertoires in COVID-19. The overall study: Samples taken during acute and convalescent COVID-19 were collected in the United States, Italy and Spain. From T cells, B-cell-depleted T cells, or PBMCs came the material, which was cDNA or gDNA.

V lost 5 bases, J lost 0 bases, and 16 bases stayed unmatched. Germline lookup yields CDR1 SEHNR and CDR2 FQNEAQ (reference sequence). The CDR3 runs 19 residues. In the authors' workflow: Quantification of nucleated cells was approximated via reference gene primer amplification. Sequencing used immunoSEQ multiplex PCR; TCRdb keeps in-frame clones, though not all of them. V, J and clone size reflect that table, while D and trimming were determined from the DNA. This sample yields around 260,000 clones, of which about 89% are seen a single time; roughly 1.6% belongs to the top ten. The TCR sequence derives from a woman in her thirties or forties who had recovered from COVID-19. Sequencing was performed on peripheral blood. The chain couples TRBV7-9 to TRBJ1-3, with 7 bases matching TRBD1. CDR3 region: CASSKFHPGQSGSGNTIYF. CDR3 sequence (DNA): TGTGCCAGCAGCAAATTTCATCCGGGACAGTCTGGCTCTGGAAACACCATATATTTT. The full variable domain, its missing parts supplied by reference TRBV7-9 and TRBJ1-3, is DTGVSQNPRHKITKRGQNVTFRCDPISEHNRLYWYRQTLGQGPEFLTYFQNEAQLEKSRLLSDRFSAERPKGSFSTLEIQRTEQGDSAMYLCASSKFHPGQSGSGNTIYFGEGSWLTVV.